This T cell receptor (beta chain) was sequenced for a study of blood T cell repertoires in COVID-19 (TCRdb year 2020). Regarding the research as a whole: Samples from collaborators originated in the United States, Italy and Spain and spanned both the acute and convalescent phases of COVID-19. The prospective study material was composed of cDNA or gDNA derived from T cells, B-cell-depleted T cells, or PBMCs. Deeply sampled blood TCRbeta repertoires from subjects exposed to, actively infected with, or recovered from COVID-19 were included in the dataset. A freely available public database, intended as a resource for researchers studying the immune response to SARS-CoV-2, is where the repertoires were released. Samples were obtained from the ongoing ImmuneRACE study (first 160 participants) and from approximately 1,200 subjects provided by 6 global collaborators. Nearly every sample came with metadata listing a de-identified subject ID, COVID-19 status, age in years and sex. HLA class I and class II types, where available, came from metadata supplied by the sample provider rather than from assay-based typing. Overall study outcomes, separate from this receptor: The amount of clinical and demographic metadata varied by source and participant and was provided uncurated.

Collaborating institutions collected whole blood in K2EDTA tubes following their own protocols. For TCRbeta analysis, collaborators shipped samples as frozen whole blood, isolated PBMCs, or DNA extracted from either of those sample types. Note on this clone: The antigen this receptor binds is unknown. Base qualities are not provided; no much larger clone lies one nucleotide away.

Spanning cysteine to phenylalanine, the CDR3 consists of 15 amino acids. Kept here is only the CDR3 DNA, which spans 45 bases and is read in frame from base 1. Trimming takes 3 bases from V and 3 bases from J, and the germline ends sit 12 bases apart. From a lookup of the germline V gene (reference sequence), CDR1 and CDR2 are LNHDA and SQIVND. TCRbeta CDR3 regions were amplified from genomic DNA using the immunoSEQ Assay, a bias-controlled multiplex PCR. The paper's data handling went like this. Nucleated cell counts per sample were estimated from amplification of reference gene primers within the assay. Sequence reads were collapsed and filtered to measure the absolute abundance of every unique TCRbeta CDR3 rearrangement. For each sample, productive Simpson clonality was calculated as the square root of Simpson's diversity index over productive rearrangements. TCRdb limited this immuneACCESS table to in-frame rearrangements with V and J called. A share of clones is missing; checked studies link under half to unresolved V genes, and the rest is unexplained. D and trimming come from the DNA, and the V and J calls and clone size come from that table. This sample comprises around 20,000 clones, around nine tenths of them detected only once. The ten biggest clones cover 11% of the sample.

The sequenced sample consisted of peripheral blood. The receptor comes from a human donor in a cohort sampled during active COVID-19. Here the chain combines TRBV19 and TRBJ2-1; TRBD2 is a weak D gene call, 5 bases matching. The CDR3 is CASSMSGGLYNEQFF. The nucleotides are TGTGCCAGTAGTATGAGTGGCGGGCTCTACAATGAGCAGTTCTTC.